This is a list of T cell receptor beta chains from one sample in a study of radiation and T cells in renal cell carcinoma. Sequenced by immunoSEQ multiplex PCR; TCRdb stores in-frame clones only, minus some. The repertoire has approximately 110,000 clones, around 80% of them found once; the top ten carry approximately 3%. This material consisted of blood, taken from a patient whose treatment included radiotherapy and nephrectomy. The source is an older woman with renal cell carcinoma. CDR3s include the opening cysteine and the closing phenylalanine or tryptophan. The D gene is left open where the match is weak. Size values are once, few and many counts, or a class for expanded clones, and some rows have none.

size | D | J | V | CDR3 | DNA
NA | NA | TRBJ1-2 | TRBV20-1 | CSASHYGYTF | TGCAGTGCTTCCCACTATGGCTACACCTTC
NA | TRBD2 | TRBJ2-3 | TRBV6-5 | CASRRLAGGDTQYF | TGTGCCAGCAGGAGACTAGCGGGGGGAGATACGCAGTATTTT
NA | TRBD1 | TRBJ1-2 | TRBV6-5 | CASSLWTGRNYGYTF | TGTGCCAGCAGCCTTTGGACAGGGAGGAACTATGGCTACACCTTC
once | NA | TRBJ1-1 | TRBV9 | CASSSTGKAFF | TGTGCCAGCAGCTCCACAGGGAAAGCTTTCTTT
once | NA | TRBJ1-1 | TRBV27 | CASSDPGRLNTEAFF | TGTGCCAGCAGTGATCCCGGGCGGCTGAACACTGAAGCTTTCTTT
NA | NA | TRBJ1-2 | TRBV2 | CASTDEGYGYTF | TGTGCCAGCACGGACGAAGGCTATGGCTACACCTTC
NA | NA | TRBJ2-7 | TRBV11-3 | CASSLTGDSPYEQYF | TGTGCCAGCAGCTTAACGGGGGACAGTCCCTACGAGCAGTACTTC
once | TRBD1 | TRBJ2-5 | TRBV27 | CASSDRGRAQYF | TGTGCCAGTTCGGACAGGGGTAGGGCCCAGTACTTC
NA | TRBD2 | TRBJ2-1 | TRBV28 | CASKTLAGTYNEQFF | TGTGCCTCGAAAACCTTAGCGGGGACCTACAATGAGCAGTTCTTC
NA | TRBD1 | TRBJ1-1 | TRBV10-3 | CAISDEGANTEAFF | TGTGCCATCAGTGACGAGGGGGCGAACACTGAAGCTTTCTTT
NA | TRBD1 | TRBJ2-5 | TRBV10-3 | CAISASTGAQETQYF | TGTGCCATCAGCGCGTCCACAGGGGCCCAAGAGACCCAGTACTTC
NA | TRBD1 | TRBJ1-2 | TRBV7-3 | CASSPGTGGNYGYTF | TGTGCCAGCAGCCCCGGGACAGGGGGCAACTATGGCTACACCTTC
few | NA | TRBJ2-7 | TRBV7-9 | CASSPDGISYEQYF | TGTGCCAGCAGCCCGGACGGGATCTCCTACGAGCAGTACTTC
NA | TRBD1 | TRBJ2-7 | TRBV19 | CASSTDRGREQYF | TGTGCCAGTAGTACGGACAGGGGCCGCGAGCAGTACTTC
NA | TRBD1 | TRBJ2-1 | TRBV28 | CASREGATSEQFF | TGTGCCAGCAGAGAGGGGGCGACGTCTGAGCAGTTCTTC
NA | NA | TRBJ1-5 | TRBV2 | CASNQDSNQPQHF | TGTGCCAGCAACCAAGATAGCAATCAGCCCCAGCATTTT
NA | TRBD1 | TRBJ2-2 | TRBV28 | CASRGQGNTGELFF | TGTGCCAGCAGGGGACAGGGCAACACCGGGGAGCTGTTTTTT
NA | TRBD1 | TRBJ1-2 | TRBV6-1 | CASTAEGQGGTGYTF | TGTGCCAGCACTGCGGAGGGACAGGGAGGTACTGGCTACACCTTC
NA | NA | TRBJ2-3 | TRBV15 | CATSRVQGSEPDTQYF | TGTGCCACCAGCAGAGTTCAGGGTAGCGAACCAGATACGCAGTATTTT
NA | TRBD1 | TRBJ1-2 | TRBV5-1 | CASSDSSTGAHGGYTF | TGCGCCAGCAGCGACTCCTCGACAGGGGCCCATGGTGGCTACACCTTC
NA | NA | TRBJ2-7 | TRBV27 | CASRRDSSYEQYF | TGTGCCAGCCGGCGGGACAGCTCCTACGAGCAGTACTTC
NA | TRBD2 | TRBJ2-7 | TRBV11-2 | CASSFLLAGDRNEQYF | TGTGCCAGCAGCTTCCTATTAGCGGGAGATCGGAACGAGCAGTACTTC
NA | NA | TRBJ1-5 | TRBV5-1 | CASSFELNQPQHF | TGCGCCAGCAGCTTCGAATTGAACCAGCCCCAGCATTTT
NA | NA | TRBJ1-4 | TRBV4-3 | CASSQDPRGAGEKLFF | TGCGCCAGCAGCCAAGATCCACGGGGGGCGGGTGAAAAACTGTTTTTT
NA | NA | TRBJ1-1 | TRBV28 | CASSPGAWMSFF | TGTGCCAGCAGCCCAGGGGCCTGGATGTCTTTCTTT
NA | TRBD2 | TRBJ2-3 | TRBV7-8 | CASSPRLAGGGTDTQYF | TGTGCCAGCAGCCCACGACTAGCGGGAGGAGGGACAGATACGCAGTATTTT
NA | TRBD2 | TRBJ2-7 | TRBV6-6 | CASRKAGVLYEQYF | TGTGCCAGCAGAAAAGCGGGAGTCCTTTACGAGCAGTACTTC
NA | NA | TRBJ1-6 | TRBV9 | CASSALGGDSPLHF | TGTGCCAGCAGCGCCTTGGGGGGCGATTCACCCCTCCACTTT
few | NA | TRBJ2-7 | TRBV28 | CASRGDGRGYEQYF | TGTGCCAGCAGGGGGGACGGACGAGGCTACGAGCAGTACTTC
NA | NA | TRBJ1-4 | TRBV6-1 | CASSGTGYNEKLFF | TGTGCCAGCAGTGGGACGGGGTATAATGAAAAACTGTTTTTT
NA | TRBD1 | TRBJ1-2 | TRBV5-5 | CASSLSWTGLYGYTF | TGTGCCAGCAGCTTGTCGTGGACAGGACTCTATGGCTACACCTTC
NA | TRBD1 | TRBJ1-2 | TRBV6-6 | CASSYEQGEVGYTF | TGTGCCAGCAGTTACGAGCAGGGGGAAGTTGGCTACACCTTC
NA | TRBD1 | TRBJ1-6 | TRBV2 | CASRTDRGRDNSPLHF | TGTGCCAGCAGGACCGACAGGGGGCGCGATAATTCACCCCTCCACTTT
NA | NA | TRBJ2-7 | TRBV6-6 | CASSYNRVDEQYF | TGTGCCAGCAGTTACAATCGGGTGGACGAGCAGTACTTC
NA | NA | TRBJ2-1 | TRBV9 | CASSVAPGWSNEQFF | TGTGCCAGCAGCGTAGCGCCGGGATGGAGCAATGAGCAGTTCTTC
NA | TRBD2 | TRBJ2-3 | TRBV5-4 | CASTPRTSGTDTQYF | TGTGCCAGCACCCCACGGACTAGCGGCACAGATACGCAGTATTTT
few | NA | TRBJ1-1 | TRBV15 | CATKGGVRAFF | TGTGCCACTAAAGGGGGAGTGAGAGCTTTCTTT
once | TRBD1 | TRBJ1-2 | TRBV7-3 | CASSSTQRQGMNYGYTF | TGTGCCAGCAGCTCCACCCAGAGACAGGGGATGAACTATGGCTACACCTTC
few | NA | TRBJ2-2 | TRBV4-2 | CASSQEGGSGTGELFF | TGTGCCAGCAGCCAAGAAGGGGGGAGTGGGACCGGGGAGCTGTTTTTT
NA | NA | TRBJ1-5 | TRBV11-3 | CASTERGGADPQHF | TGTGCCAGCACCGAACGGGGGGGGGCAGACCCCCAGCATTTT
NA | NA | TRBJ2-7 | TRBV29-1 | CSAMNRDGYEQYF | TGCAGCGCAATGAACAGGGACGGTTACGAGCAGTACTTC
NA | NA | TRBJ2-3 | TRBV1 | CTSSHPGLAASIGGADTQYF | TGCACCAGCAGCCACCCGGGACTAGCGGCCTCAATCGGGGGCGCAGATACGCAGTATTTT
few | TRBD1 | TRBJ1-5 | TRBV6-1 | CASSEAEGTGHQPQHF | TGTGCCAGCAGTGAAGCGGAGGGGACAGGGCATCAGCCCCAGCATTTT
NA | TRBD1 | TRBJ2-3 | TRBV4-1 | CASSQLGQGTDTQYF | TGCGCCAGCAGCCAACTGGGACAGGGGACAGATACGCAGTATTTT
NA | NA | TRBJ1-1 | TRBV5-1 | CASSLQNTEAFF | TGCGCCAGCAGCTTGCAGAACACTGAAGCTTTCTTT
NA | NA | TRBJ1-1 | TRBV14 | CASSQAGTSYMNTEAFF | TGTGCCAGCAGCCAAGCCGGAACCTCTTACATGAACACTGAAGCTTTCTTT
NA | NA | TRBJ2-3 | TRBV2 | CASSLGARTQYF | TGTGCCAGCAGTCTCGGGGCCCGTACGCAGTATTTT